This is a list of T cell receptor beta chains from one sample in a study of blood T cell repertoires in COVID-19. Clones were read by immunoSEQ multiplex PCR, and TCRdb kept only the in-frame ones, dropping some. The sample holds a few hundred thousand clones; 70% to 90% are singletons and the top ten take approximately 1.8%. The sequenced sample was PBMCs or T cells enriched from blood (not recorded which). All receptors come from a man aged 35-49 years in a cohort exposed to, infected with or recovered from COVID-19 (not recorded which). CDR3s include the opening cysteine and the closing phenylalanine or tryptophan. Each record gives: J gene, clone size, D gene, V gene, CDR3 DNA, CDR3 protein. A D gene is named only where the DNA matches it firmly. Not all rows give a size; the values are once, few, many and, for expanded clones, a class.

TRBJ1-2 . . TRBV18 TGTGCCAGCTCACCCCCGAGCCTAGTCCAGTATGGCTACACCTTC CASSPPSLVQYGYTF
TRBJ2-1 . TRBD2 TRBV6-4 TGTGCCAGCAGTAACCTAGCGGGAGCCAATGAGCAGTTCTTC CASSNLAGANEQFF
TRBJ1-1 . . TRBV3-1/TRBV3-2 TGTGCCAGCACCCCATCGGAGGCGAACACTGAAGCTTTCTTT CASTPSEANTEAFF
TRBJ2-3 . TRBD1 TRBV7-9 TGTGCCAGCAGCTTACAGGGGGCGGTCAGCACAGATACGCAGTATTTT CASSLQGAVSTDTQYF
TRBJ2-5 . TRBD2 TRBV29-1 TGCAGCGTACCGACACCGGGACTAGCGGCCCAAGAGACCCAGTACTTC CSVPTPGLAAQETQYF
TRBJ1-1 . . TRBV19 TGTGCCAGTAGACTAAGGACTGCTATGAACACTGAAGCTTTCTTT CASRLRTAMNTEAFF
TRBJ2-7 few TRBD1 TRBV10-1 TGCGCCAGCACCCCGGGACAGGGGGCCTACGAGCAGTACTTC CASTPGQGAYEQYF
TRBJ2-1 . . TRBV11-2 TGTGCCAGCAGCCCTCGGGGCTACAATGAGCAGTTCTTC CASSPRGYNEQFF
TRBJ2-7 . TRBD2 TRBV3-1/TRBV3-2 TGTGCCAGCAGCCAAGGCAGTCTAGCGGTTCTCGAGCAGTACTTC CASSQGSLAVLEQYF
TRBJ1-5 . TRBD1 TRBV2 TGTGCCAGCAGCGACAGGGCCGAAGATCAGCCCCAGCATTTT CASSDRAEDQPQHF
TRBJ2-2 . TRBD2 TRBV7-8 TGTGCCAGCAGCTTGGTACTAGCGGGAGACTTAAACACCGGGGAGCTGTTTTTT CASSLVLAGDLNTGELFF
TRBJ2-5 . . TRBV3-1/TRBV3-2 TGTGCCAGCAGCCAAGCACTAGCCCTCCAAGAGACCCAGTACTTC CASSQALALQETQYF
TRBJ2-1 . TRBD2 TRBV20-1 TGCAGTGCTAGTGCTAGCGGTTACAATGAGCAGTTCTTC CSASASGYNEQFF
TRBJ2-7 . TRBD1 TRBV5-4 TGTGCCAGCAGCGTAGGGACAGAAGGTTACGAGCAGTACTTC CASSVGTEGYEQYF
TRBJ1-2 . TRBD1 TRBV6-5 TGTGCCATCCAACGAGACAGGGTTGGCTATGGCTACACCTTC CAIQRDRVGYGYTF
TRBJ1-6 few TRBD1 TRBV7-9 TGTGCCAGCAGCCTCGGGACAGCCAATTCACCCCTCCACTTT CASSLGTANSPLHF
TRBJ2-1 few TRBD2 TRBV5-1 TGCGCCAGCAGCTCCCAGGAGGCGGGAGCCTACAATGAGCAGTTCTTC CASSSQEAGAYNEQFF
TRBJ1-5 once . TRBV5-8 TGTGCCAGCAGCTTGGCCTGGGACGGAGGCGGGGGAGGACCCCAGCATTTT CASSLAWDGGGGGPQHF
TRBJ1-2 . TRBD1 TRBV30 TGTGCCGGACGGACAGGGTCCTATGGCTACACCTTC CAGRTGSYGYTF
TRBJ1-1 . . TRBV11-2 TGTGCCAGCAGCTTAGCAGGGCAGGTGGGCACTGAAGCTTTCTTT CASSLAGQVGTEAFF
TRBJ1-1 . TRBD1 TRBV27 TGTGCCAGCAGTTTATTGGGACAGGGGGCTGCCACTGAAGCTTTCTTT CASSLLGQGAATEAFF
TRBJ1-1 . . TRBV6-5 TGTGCCAGCAGTCGAATTCAGGGGACCCGGTCTGAAGCTTTCTTT CASSRIQGTRSEAFF
TRBJ2-1 . TRBD2 TRBV7-2 TGTGCCAGCCGCAAACCCGCGACTAGCGACTACAATGAGCAGTTCTTC CASRKPATSDYNEQFF
TRBJ1-6 . . TRBV30 TGTGCCTGGAGTGTACGGGCGGGGACTTACGATTATAATTCACCCCTCCACTTT CAWSVRAGTYDYNSPLHF
TRBJ2-7 once TRBD2 TRBV7-9 TGTGCCAGCAGCCTCGCGGGGGCCTACGAGCAGTACTTC CASSLAGAYEQYF
TRBJ2-7 . TRBD2 TRBV5-1 TGCGCCAGCAGCGGCGGGAGGGCGTCTAACGACGAGCAGTACTTC CASSGGRASNDEQYF
TRBJ1-1 few TRBD1 TRBV5-1 TGCGCCAGCAGCTGGACAGGGACGAACACTGAAGCTTTCTTT CASSWTGTNTEAFF
TRBJ1-2 once TRBD1 TRBV30 TGTGCCTGGAGAGAGACAGGGTATGCTGGCTACACCTTC CAWRETGYAGYTF
TRBJ2-1 few . TRBV24-1 TGTGCCACCAGTGGTGAGGGAGGTGAGCAGTTCTTC CATSGEGGEQFF
TRBJ1-1 . . TRBV5-1 TGCGCCAGCAGCTACGGACTGCCTGGGGCTGAAGCTTTCTTT CASSYGLPGAEAFF
TRBJ2-7 . TRBD2 TRBV24-1 TGTGCCACCGCTAGCGGGAGCTCCTACGAGCAGTACTTC CATASGSSYEQYF
TRBJ2-2 few TRBD2 TRBV19 TGTGCCAGTAGTATAGGAAGCGGGAGGAACACCGGGGAGCTGTTTTTT CASSIGSGRNTGELFF
TRBJ1-6 . . TRBV7-9 TGTGCCAGCAGCCCAGCAGGCCTACCCCTCCACTTT CASSPAGLPLHF
TRBJ1-6 . . TRBV19 TGTGCCAGTAGCCACCGTTGGGCCAGCTCCTATAATTCACCCCTCCACTTT CASSHRWASSYNSPLHF
TRBJ2-1 . . TRBV18 TGTGCCAGCTCACCGAGGGCGGGTGGGCGTACCTCCTACAATGAGCAGTTCTTC CASSPRAGGRTSYNEQFF
TRBJ1-4 . TRBD1 TRBV4-1 TGCGCCAGCAGCCAAGACCAGGGACAGGGCAATGAAAAACTGTTTTTT CASSQDQGQGNEKLFF
TRBJ1-1 . . TRBV9 TGTGCCAGCAGCGTGCTGGGGGCGGTTGGCACTGAAGCTTTCTTT CASSVLGAVGTEAFF
TRBJ2-3 . TRBD2 TRBV7-2 TGTGCCAGCAGCTTAAGCGGGATGGATACGCAGTATTTT CASSLSGMDTQYF
TRBJ1-1 once . TRBV9 TGTGCCAGCAGCGTCATAAACAGGGCCACTGAAGCTTTCTTT CASSVINRATEAFF
TRBJ2-3 . . TRBV6-5 TGTGCCAGCAGTACCATCCCGGGGGATACGCAGTATTTT CASSTIPGDTQYF
TRBJ2-2 . TRBD1 TRBV5-6 TGTGCCAGCAGCACAATCCGGACAGGGAACACCGGGGAGCTGTTTTTT CASSTIRTGNTGELFF
TRBJ2-5 . TRBD1 TRBV3-1/TRBV3-2 TGTGCCAGCAGCCCTAGACAGGGGTTAGAGACCCAGTACTTC CASSPRQGLETQYF